This record covers a single T cell receptor (beta chain). Its target is not known. The sample holds other DNA sequences that translate to the same CDR3. This sample is part of a study of shared clonotypes between healthy human individuals. Whole-study results and caveats: Large depth notwithstanding, sorted-subset sequencing proved incomplete by rarefaction.

Data came from immunoSEQ multiplex PCR; TCRdb stores just in-frame clones and leaves some out. The sample includes 150,000 to 200,000 clones, approximately 61% of them seen just once. The V and J ends lost 2 bases and 1 base respectively, with 8 bases between them. The V gene's germline CDR1 is MDHEN and CDR2 SYDVKM. The CDR3 runs 14 residues. This sequence was found in a man younger than 45 in good health. This chain joins TRBV28 and TRBJ1-1; D gene unclear. Sequencing input: memory CD4+ T cells sorted from blood. Subset of the sample: CD45RA-negative fraction. The CDR3 sequence: CASSLLGGNTEAFF. CDR3 nucleotides: TGTGCCAGCAGTTTACTGGGAGGGAACACTGAAGCTTTCTTT.